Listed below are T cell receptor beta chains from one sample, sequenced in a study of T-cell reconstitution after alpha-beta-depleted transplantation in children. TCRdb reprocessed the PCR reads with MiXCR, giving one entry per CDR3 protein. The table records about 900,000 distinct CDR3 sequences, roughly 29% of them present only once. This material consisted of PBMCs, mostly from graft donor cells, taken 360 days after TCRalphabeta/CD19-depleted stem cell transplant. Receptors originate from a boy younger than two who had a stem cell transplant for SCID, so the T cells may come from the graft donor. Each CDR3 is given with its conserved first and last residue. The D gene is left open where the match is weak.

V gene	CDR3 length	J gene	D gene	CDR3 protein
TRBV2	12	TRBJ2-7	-	CASIRRGDEQYF
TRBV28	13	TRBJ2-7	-	CASSLMRSYEQYF
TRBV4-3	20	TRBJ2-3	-	CASSQDVQLGRTSSTDTQYF
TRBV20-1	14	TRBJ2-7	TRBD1	CSARSTGGLYEQYF
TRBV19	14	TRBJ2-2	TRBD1	CATNPDRSNGELFF
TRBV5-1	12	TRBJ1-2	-	CASSPGGDGYTF
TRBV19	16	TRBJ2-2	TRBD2	CASSIVLAGDTGELFF
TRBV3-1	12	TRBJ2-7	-	CASSRDWYEQYF
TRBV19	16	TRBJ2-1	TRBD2	CASSRTSGGPGYEQFF
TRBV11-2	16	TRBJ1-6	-	CASSLNGRTRNSPLHF
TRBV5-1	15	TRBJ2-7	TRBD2	CASSPSPSLGGEQYF
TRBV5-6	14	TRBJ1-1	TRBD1	CASKTGGAILEAFF
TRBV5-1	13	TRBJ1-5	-	CASSLGNGQPQHF
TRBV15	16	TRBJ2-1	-	CATSRGPTGSYNEQFF
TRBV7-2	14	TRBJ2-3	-	CASSLLHLTDTQYF
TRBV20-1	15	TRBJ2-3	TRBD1	CSAPAPQGVMDTQYF